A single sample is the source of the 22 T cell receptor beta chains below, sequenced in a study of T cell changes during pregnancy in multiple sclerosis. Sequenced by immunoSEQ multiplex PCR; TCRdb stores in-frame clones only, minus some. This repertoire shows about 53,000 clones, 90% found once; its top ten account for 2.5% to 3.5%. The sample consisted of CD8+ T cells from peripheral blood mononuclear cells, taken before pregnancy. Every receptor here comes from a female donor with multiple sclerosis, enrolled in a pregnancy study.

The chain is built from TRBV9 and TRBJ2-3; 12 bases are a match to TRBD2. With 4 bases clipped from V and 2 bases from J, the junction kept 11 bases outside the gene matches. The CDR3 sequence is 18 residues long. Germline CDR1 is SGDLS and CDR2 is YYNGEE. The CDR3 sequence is CASSSPLAGGYYTDTQYF. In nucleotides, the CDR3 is TGTGCCAGCAGCTCACCGCTAGCGGGGGGGTATTACACAGATACGCAGTATTTT.

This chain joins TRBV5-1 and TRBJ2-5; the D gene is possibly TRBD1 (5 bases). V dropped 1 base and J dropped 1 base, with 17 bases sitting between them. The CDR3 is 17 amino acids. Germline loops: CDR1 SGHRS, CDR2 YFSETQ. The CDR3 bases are TGCGCCAGCAGCTTGCCCGATGTGACAGAATTCCAAGAGACCCAGTACTTC. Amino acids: CASSLPDVTEFQETQYF.

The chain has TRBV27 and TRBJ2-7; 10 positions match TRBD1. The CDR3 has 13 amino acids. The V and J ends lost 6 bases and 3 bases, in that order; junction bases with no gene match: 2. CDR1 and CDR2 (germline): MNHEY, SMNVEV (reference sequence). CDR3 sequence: CASSGTGDYEQYF. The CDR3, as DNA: TGTGCCAGCAGCGGGACAGGGGACTACGAGCAGTACTTC.

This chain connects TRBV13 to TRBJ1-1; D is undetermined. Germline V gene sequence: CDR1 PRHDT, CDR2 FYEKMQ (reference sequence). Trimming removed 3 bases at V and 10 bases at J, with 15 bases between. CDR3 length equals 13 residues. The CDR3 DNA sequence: TGTGCCAGCAGCTTGGGTAGCGCCCGGGTAGCTTTCTTT. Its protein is CASSLGSARVAFF.

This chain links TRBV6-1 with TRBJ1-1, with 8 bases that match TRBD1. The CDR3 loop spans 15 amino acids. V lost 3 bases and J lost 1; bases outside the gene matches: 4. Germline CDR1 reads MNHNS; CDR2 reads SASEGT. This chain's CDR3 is CASSDGQGANTEAFF. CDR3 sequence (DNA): TGTGCCAGCAGTGACGGACAGGGTGCGAACACTGAAGCTTTCTTT.

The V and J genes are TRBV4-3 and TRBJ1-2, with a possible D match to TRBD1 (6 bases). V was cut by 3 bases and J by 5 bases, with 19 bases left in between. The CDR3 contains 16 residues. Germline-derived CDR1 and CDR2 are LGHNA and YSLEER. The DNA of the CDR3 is TGCGCCAGCAGCCACCACAGGGAAACGTTTCTTTATGGCTACACCTTC. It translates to CASSHHRETFLYGYTF.

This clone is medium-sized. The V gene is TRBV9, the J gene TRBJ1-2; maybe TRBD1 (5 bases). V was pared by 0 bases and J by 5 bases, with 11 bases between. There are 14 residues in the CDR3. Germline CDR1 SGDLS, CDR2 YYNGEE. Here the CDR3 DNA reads TGTGCCAGCAGCGTAGCGGGGGACCATTATGGCTACACCTTC. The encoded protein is CASSVAGDHYGYTF.

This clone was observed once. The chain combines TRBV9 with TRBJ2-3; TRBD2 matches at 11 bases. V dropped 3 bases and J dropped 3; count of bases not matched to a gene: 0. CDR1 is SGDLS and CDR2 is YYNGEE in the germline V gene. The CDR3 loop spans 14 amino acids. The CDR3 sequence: CASSASGGTDTQYF. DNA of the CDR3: TGTGCCAGCAGCGCTAGCGGGGGGACAGATACGCAGTATTTT.

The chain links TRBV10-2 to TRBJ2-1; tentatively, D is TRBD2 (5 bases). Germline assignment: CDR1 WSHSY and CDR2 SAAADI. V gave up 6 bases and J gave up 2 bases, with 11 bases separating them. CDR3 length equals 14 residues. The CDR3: CASRGLQAYNEQFF. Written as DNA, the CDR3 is TGCGCCAGCAGAGGACTTCAGGCCTACAATGAGCAGTTCTTC.

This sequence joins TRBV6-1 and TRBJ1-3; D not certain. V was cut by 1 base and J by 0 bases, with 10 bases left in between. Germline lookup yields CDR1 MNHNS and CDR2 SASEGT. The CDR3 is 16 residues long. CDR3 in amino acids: CASSEVMEISGNTIYF. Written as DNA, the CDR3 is TGTGCCAGCAGTGAAGTGATGGAGATCTCTGGAAACACCATATATTTT.

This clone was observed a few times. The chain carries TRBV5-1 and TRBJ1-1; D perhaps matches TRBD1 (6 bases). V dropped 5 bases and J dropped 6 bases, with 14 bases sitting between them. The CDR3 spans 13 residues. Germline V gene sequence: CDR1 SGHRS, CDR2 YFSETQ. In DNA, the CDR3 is TGCGCCAGCAGATGGGAGGGGGAGGCTGAAGCTTTCTTT. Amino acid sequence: CASRWEGEAEAFF.

This CDR3 reads CASSVDSGGTDTQYF. CDR3 coding DNA: TGTGCCAGCAGCGTAGATAGCGGGGGCACAGATACGCAGTATTTT. This chain uses TRBV9 with TRBJ2-3, with 8 bases aligning to TRBD2. V lost 0 bases, J lost 1 base, and 1 base stayed unmatched. The CDR3 is 15 residues long. Germline CDR1 and CDR2: SGDLS and YYNGEE.

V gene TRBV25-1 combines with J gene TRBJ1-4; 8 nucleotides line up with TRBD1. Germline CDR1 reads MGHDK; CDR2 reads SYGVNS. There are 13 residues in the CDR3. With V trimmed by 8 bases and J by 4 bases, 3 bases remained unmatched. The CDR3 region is CASRDRLNEKLFF. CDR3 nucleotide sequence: TGTGCCAGCCGGGACAGGCTTAATGAAAAACTGTTTTTT.

CDR3 DNA sequence: TGTGCCAGCTCCGCGAGCGGGGGGTCGCCAACTTCCTACGAGCAGTACTTC. Translated, it gives CASSASGGSPTSYEQYF. This chain uses TRBV7-9 with TRBJ2-7; the match to TRBD2 covers 9 bases. The CDR3 totals 17 residues. Germline trimming cut 8 bases from V and 1 base from J; bases unmatched to any gene: 15. Germline-derived CDR1 and CDR2 are SEHNR and FQNEAQ (reference sequence).

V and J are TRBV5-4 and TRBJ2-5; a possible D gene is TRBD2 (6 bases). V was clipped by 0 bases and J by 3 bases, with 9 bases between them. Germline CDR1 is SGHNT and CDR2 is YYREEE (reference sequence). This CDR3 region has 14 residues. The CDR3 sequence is CASSLGSSEETQYF. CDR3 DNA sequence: TGTGCCAGCAGCTTGGGGTCTAGCGAAGAGACCCAGTACTTC.

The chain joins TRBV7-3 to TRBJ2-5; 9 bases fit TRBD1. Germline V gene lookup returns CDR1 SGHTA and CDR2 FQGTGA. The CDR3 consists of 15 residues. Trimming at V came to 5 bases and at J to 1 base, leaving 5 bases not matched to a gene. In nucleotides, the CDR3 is TGTGCCAGCAGCCAAGGACAGGGGATCCAAGAGACCCAGTACTTC. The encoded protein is CASSQGQGIQETQYF.

The CDR3 is CAIGAGVDEKLFF. The CDR3 DNA reads as TGTGCCATCGGGGCAGGGGTTGATGAAAAACTGTTTTTT. The rearrangement uses TRBV10-3 and TRBJ1-4; possible D gene TRBD1, 6 bases. V was shortened by 8 bases and J by 6 bases, with 13 bases between the two germline ends. The length of the CDR3 is 13 residues. From germline, CDR1 is ENHRY and CDR2 SYGVKD.

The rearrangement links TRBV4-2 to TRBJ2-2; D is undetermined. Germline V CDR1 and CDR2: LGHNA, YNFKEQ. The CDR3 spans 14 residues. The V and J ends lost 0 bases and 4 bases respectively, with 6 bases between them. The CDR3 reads CASSQDILTGELFF. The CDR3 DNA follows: TGTGCCAGCAGCCAAGATATACTCACCGGGGAGCTGTTTTTT.

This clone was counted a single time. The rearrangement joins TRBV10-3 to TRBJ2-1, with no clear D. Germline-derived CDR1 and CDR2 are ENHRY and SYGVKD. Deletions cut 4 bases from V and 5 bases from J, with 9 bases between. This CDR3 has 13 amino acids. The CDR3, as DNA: TGTGCCATCAGTGCCACAGTAAACAATGAGCAGTTCTTC. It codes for CAISATVNNEQFF.

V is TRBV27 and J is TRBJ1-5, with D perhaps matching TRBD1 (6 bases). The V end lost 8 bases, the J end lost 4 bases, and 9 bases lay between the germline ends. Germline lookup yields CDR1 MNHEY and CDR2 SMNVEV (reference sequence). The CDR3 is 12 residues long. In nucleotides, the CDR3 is TGTGCCAGCGGCCAGGGGAATCAGCCCCAGCATTTT. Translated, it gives CASGQGNQPQHF.

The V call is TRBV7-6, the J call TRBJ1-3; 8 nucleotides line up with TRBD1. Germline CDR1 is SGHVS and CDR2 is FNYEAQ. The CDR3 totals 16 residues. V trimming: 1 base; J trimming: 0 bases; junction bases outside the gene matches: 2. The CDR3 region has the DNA TGTGCCAGCAGCTTAGGAGGACAGGGCTCTGGAAACACCATATATTTT. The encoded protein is CASSLGGQGSGNTIYF. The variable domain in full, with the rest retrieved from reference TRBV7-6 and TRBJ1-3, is GAGVSQSPRYKVTKRGQDVALRCDPISGHVSLYWYRQALGQGPEFLTYFNYEAQQDKSGLPNDRFSAERPEGSISTLTIQRTEQRDSAMYRCASSLGGQGSGNTIYFGEGSWLTVV.

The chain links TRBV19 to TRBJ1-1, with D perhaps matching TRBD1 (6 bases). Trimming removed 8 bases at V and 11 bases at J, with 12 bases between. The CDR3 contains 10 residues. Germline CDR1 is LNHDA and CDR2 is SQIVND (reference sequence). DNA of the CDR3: TGTGCCAGTTGGGGGCGTGGGGCTTTCTTT. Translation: CASWGRGAFF.